Shown below are 13 T cell receptor beta chains from a single sample sequenced in a study of T-cell reconstitution after alpha-beta-depleted transplantation in children. TCRbeta library construction was performed incorporating unique molecular identifiers. TCRdb recomputed calls from the PCR reads with MiXCR, one row per CDR3 protein. The sample shows 600,000 to 800,000 distinct CDR3 sequences, around 13% of them seen only once. Sequenced material: PBMCs, taken before TCRalphabeta/CD19-depleted stem cell transplant. The source is a girl aged 2 to 10 with congenital amegakaryocytic thrombocytopenia, due to receive a stem cell transplant.

This clonotype was seen only a few times. The rearrangement joins TRBV30 to TRBJ2-1; D is perhaps TRBD2 (6 bases). This CDR3 is 15 amino acids long. V gave up 4 bases and J gave up 2 bases, with 15 bases separating them. The germline V gene encodes CDR1 GTSNPN and CDR2 SVGIG (reference sequence). CDR3 loop: CAWNIGLQTYNEQFF. The CDR3 coding sequence is TGTGCCTGGAACATCGGACTACAGACCTACAATGAGCAGTTCTTC.

The V gene is TRBV20-1, the J gene TRBJ1-5, with D tentatively TRBD1 (5 bases). V dropped 1 base and J dropped 0 bases, with 13 bases sitting between them. Germline V gene data show CDR1 as DFQATT and CDR2 as SNEGSKA (reference sequence). The length of the CDR3 is 16 residues. In DNA form, the CDR3 reads TGCAGTGCTAGAGCTCCCATCGGGGGTAGCAATCAGCCCCAGCATTTT. Its translation: CSARAPIGGSNQPQHF.

In its sample, this clonotype was seen a few times. This chain joins TRBV12-3 or TRBV12-4 and TRBJ2-7, with TRBD1 as a possible D gene (5 bases). V lost 6 bases, J lost 3 bases, and 15 bases lay in between. CDR3 length: 14 amino acids. CDR3: CASSPAGFDYEQYF. DNA of the CDR3: TGTGCCAGCAGCCCCGCAGGGTTTGACTACGAGCAGTACTTC.

About this clonotype itself: A much larger clone lies one base from this, so it may be a read error. V is TRBV20-1 and J is TRBJ2-1, with TRBD2 identical over 9 bases. The CDR3 runs 15 residues. The germline V gene has CDR1 DFQATT and CDR2 SNEGSKA (reference sequence). V trimming: 5 bases; J trimming: 8 bases; junction bases outside the gene matches: 13. The CDR3 reads CSAPAVSGSGYEQFF. The CDR3 nucleotides read TGCAGTGCTCCCGCGGTTAGCGGGAGTGGGTATGAGCAGTTCTTC.

This clonotype was recorded at least ten times. This chain connects TRBV3-1 to TRBJ2-1; TRBD2 matches 8 bases. The CDR3 is made up of 20 amino acids. Germline CDR1 LGHDT, CDR2 YNNKEL (reference sequence). V shed 1 base and J 7 bases; nucleotides not matched to a gene: 21. The CDR3, as DNA: TGTGCCAGCAGCCAAGTGCTTTTAGGAGCGGGAGTCGTCAAGGCGAATGAGCAGTTCTTC. Protein: CASSQVLLGAGVVKANEQFF.

A word on this clonotype: It may be a read error: a sequence one base away is much more abundant. This chain joins TRBV6-1 and TRBJ2-1, with 11 bases fitting TRBD2. The CDR3 length is 15 residues. Germline V CDR1 and CDR2: MNHNS, SASEGT. The CDR3 sequence is CAGSGLAGGYNEQFF. Written as DNA, the CDR3 is TGTGCCGGCAGTGGGCTAGCGGGAGGTTATAATGAGCAGTTCTTC.

This clonotype has a handful of counts. The rearrangement uses TRBV6-6 and TRBJ1-2; 9 bases map to TRBD1. This CDR3 comprises 13 residues. CDR1 MNHNY and CDR2 SVGAGI come from the germline V gene (reference sequence). Trimming removed 5 bases from V and 5 bases from J; junction bases left unmatched: 3. The CDR3 DNA reads as TGTGCCAGCAGTGGGGGACAGGGATATGGCTACACCTTC. Amino acid sequence: CASSGGQGYGYTF.

In its sample, this clonotype was seen many times. The rearrangement uses TRBV7-9 and TRBJ1-2, with a possible D match to TRBD1 (5 bases). The CDR3 totals 16 residues. The V end lost 3 bases, the J end lost 0 bases, and 14 bases lay between the germline ends. Germline loops: CDR1 SEHNR, CDR2 FQNEAQ (reference sequence). Written as DNA, the CDR3 is TGTGCCAGCAGCTTTTTCGGACAAGAAGCTAACTATGGCTACACCTTC. Translated, it gives CASSFFGQEANYGYTF.

Note on this clonotype: Being one base from a much bigger clone, this may be a read error. V gene TRBV12-3 or TRBV12-4 combines with J gene TRBJ1-1; D possibly corresponds to TRBD1 (6 bases). The CDR3 runs to 12 residues. Here the CDR3 DNA reads TGTGCCGGCAGTTTTCAGGGGATTGAAGCTTTCTTT. Its protein product is CAGSFQGIEAFF.

The chain recombines TRBV29-1 with TRBJ1-1; D is possibly TRBD1 (5 bases). Between the trimmed V and J ends, which lost 7 bases and 4 bases, there was a span of 13 bases. Germline V lookup: CDR1 SQVTM, CDR2 ANQGSEA. The CDR3 is 12 residues long. CDR3 amino acids: CSALGVATEAFF. The CDR3 DNA is TGCAGCGCCTTGGGGGTCGCCACTGAAGCTTTCTTT.

The V call is TRBV29-1, the J call TRBJ2-7; D might be TRBD2 (6 bases). The V gene's germline CDR1 is SQVTM and CDR2 ANQGSEA. V was cut by 4 bases and J by 3 bases, with 16 bases left in between. CDR3 length: 14 amino acids. CDR3 bases: TGCAGCGTTGGGGGCGGGACCCCACTCTACGAGCAGTACTTC. It codes for CSVGGGTPLYEQYF.

This clonotype turned up a few times. The chain links TRBV5-1 to TRBJ2-7, with D unclear. The V end was cut by 4 bases, the J end by 5 bases, with 16 bases between. The germline V gene encodes CDR1 SGHRS and CDR2 YFSETQ. This CDR3 contains 14 residues. The CDR3 DNA reads as TGCGCCAGCAGCAACGGCGAAAGACTCCACGAGCAGTACTTC. Its protein is CASSNGERLHEQYF.

This clonotype has at least ten counts. The V and J genes are TRBV15 and TRBJ2-2; 8 bases align to TRBD2. Trimming removed 0 bases from V and 7 bases from J; junction bases left unmatched: 13. CDR1 is LNHNV and CDR2 is YYDKDF in the germline V gene (reference sequence). The CDR3 runs to 18 residues. CDR3 coding DNA: TGTGCCACCAGCAGAGATAGAACTAGCGGCTCCCAAGGCGGGGAGCTGTTTTTT. This translates into CATSRDRTSGSQGGELFF.